This T cell receptor beta chain was identified during a study of T cells after yellow fever vaccination (dated by TCRdb to the late 2010s). Looking at the study overall: The SMART-Seq v4 Ultra Low Input RNA kit was used to prepare libraries from fractions with low cell numbers. Bulk PBMC replicates and cell subsets were isolated from blood drawn at multiple timepoints before and after both primary and secondary immunization. To track T-cell clones before and after primary and booster YFV17D yellow fever vaccination, bulk TCR alpha and beta repertoires were sequenced longitudinally. Two healthy male donors, one aged 18 to 30 and one aged 30 to 40 years, were included in the cohort. Study-wide findings and limitations: A small fraction of clonotypes showed up in both the CD4 and CD8 compartments, probably as a result of convergent recombination. Computational filtering was required because FACS-sorted repertoires could contain abundant contaminating clonotypes from the bulk population. After the booster, most clones that had expanded after primary vaccination were detected again (roughly 95% of CD4 and roughly 86% of CD8), suggesting broad maintenance of memory. The secondary T-cell response was weaker than the primary response but faster, peaking on day 5 instead of day 15. Because only a couple of donors were included in the study, the extent to which the findings can be generalized is limited.

The sample's treatment or condition label is to be understood as: live attenuated yellow fever vaccine strain. Two biological replicates of bulk PBMCs were collected at each blood-draw timepoint. A standard Ficoll-Paque protocol was used to isolate PBMCs from peripheral blood. TriZol was used to extract RNA from bulk PBMCs, from CD4 and CD8 fractions, and from dextramer-positive and dextramer-negative fractions. This clonotype has a handful of counts. Its antigen remains unidentified. Qualities for individual bases were not recorded, and no much larger clone is one base off. TCR cDNA was made using 5'RACE template switching, a step that added a universal primer site and unique molecular identifiers. Priming for cDNA synthesis came from both the TCR alpha and TCR beta constant segments. Library amplification involved two PCR steps, and the second step added sample barcodes and sequencing adapters. Sequencing of the libraries was done on either Illumina HiSeq 2500 (2x100 bp) or NovaSeq (2x150 bp). In the paper's pipeline: Reads were demultiplexed and collapsed into UMI consensus sequences with MIGEC, and V(D)J alignment was performed with MiXCR. Using edgeR on replicate PBMC samples, clonotypes were called vaccine-responding if FDR was below 0.01 and the log2 fold change was above 5 up to day 15. Each bulk clonotype received a CD4 or CD8 identity based on whether the sequenced CD4 or CD8 repertoire contained that clonotype at higher abundance. TCRdb redid the processing of the public reads, applying fastp at Q25 and MiXCR, and retained in-frame beta chains. Here each entry gathers all rows of one CDR3 protein and keeps the most common genes and DNA. The V and J calls here are based on TCRdb, not the publication. The sample yields under 600,000 distinct CDR3 sequences; roughly 12% were counted once. Of the sample, over 13% is held by the ten largest clones.

V loses 7 bases of germline sequence and J loses 1 base, and the interval between the two ends is 7 bases. The germline V gene (reference sequence) specifies SEHNR as CDR1 and FQNEAQ as CDR2. The CDR3 measures 13 amino acids from cysteine to phenylalanine. Left in the record is the CDR3 DNA by itself, 39 bases read in frame from the first base. The origin of this receptor is a young man who received the YFV17D yellow fever vaccine. The receptor chain draws on TRBV7-9 and TRBJ2-2; the D segment could be TRBD1, given 5 matching bases. Sequences were derived from PBMCs, sampled on the day of the yellow fever booster vaccination. The DNA sequence is TGTGCCAGCAAACAGGAGAACACCGGGGAGCTGTTTTTT. Its product reads: CASKQENTGELFF. Joined to the reference TRBV7-9 and TRBJ2-2 proteins, this CDR3 gives the full variable domain: DTGVSQNPRHKITKRGQNVTFRCDPISEHNRLYWYRQTLGQGPEFLTYFQNEAQLEKSRLLSDRFSAERPKGSFSTLEIQRTEQGDSAMYLCASKQENTGELFFGEGSRLTVL.